One and the same sample provided the 26 T cell receptor beta chains below, sequenced in a study of T cell changes during pregnancy in multiple sclerosis. Clones were sequenced by immunoSEQ multiplex PCR, and TCRdb holds only the in-frame ones, with some missing. The table has roughly 53,000 clones, more than 90% seen once. Sequenced here: CD8+ T cells from peripheral blood mononuclear cells, sampled before pregnancy. These receptors were collected from a female donor with multiple sclerosis, enrolled in a pregnancy study.

This clone was seen only a few times. J is TRBJ2-7 and V is TRBV9, with 7 bases lining up with TRBD1. This CDR3 contains 14 residues. V dropped 4 bases and J dropped 5; count of bases not matched to a gene: 9. CDR1 and CDR2 from the germline V gene are SGDLS and YYNGEE. The CDR3 protein is CASSFGQDANEQYF. The DNA for the CDR3 is TGTGCCAGCAGCTTCGGACAGGACGCAAACGAGCAGTACTTC.

The rearrangement links TRBV7-2 to TRBJ2-7; 12 positions agree with TRBD1. This CDR3 is built from 19 residues. Looked up from germline, CDR1 is SGHTA and CDR2 is FQGNSA. Losses at the gene ends were 2 bases for V and 2 bases for J; bases not matched to a gene: 13. Here the CDR3 reads CASSLPGTGGSKQPYEQYF. The CDR3 DNA reads TGTGCCAGCAGCTTACCCGGGACAGGGGGCTCTAAACAACCCTACGAGCAGTACTTC.

This rearrangement joins TRBV9 to TRBJ2-1, with a tentative D call TRBD2 (6 bases). There are 15 residues in the CDR3. Germline V gives CDR1 SGDLS, CDR2 YYNGEE. With 0 bases removed from V and 6 bases from J, the gap between germline ends came to 13 bases. The CDR3 protein is CASSVEASDSNEQFF. The CDR3 DNA follows: TGTGCCAGCAGCGTAGAGGCTAGCGATAGCAATGAGCAGTTCTTC.

This chain joins TRBV4-1 and TRBJ1-5, with a possible D match to TRBD1 (6 bases). The CDR3 covers 17 residues. Germline V gives CDR1 MGHRA, CDR2 YSYEKL. V was trimmed by 2 bases and J by 4 bases, leaving 18 bases between them. CDR3 nucleotides: TGCGCCAGCAGCCAATCAAGCGGGACACTGAAAAATCAGCCCCAGCATTTT. It encodes CASSQSSGTLKNQPQHF.

The rearrangement uses TRBV5-1 and TRBJ2-7; maybe TRBD2 (7 bases). Germline CDR1 is SGHRS and CDR2 is YFSETQ. This CDR3 contains 16 residues. Trimming shortened V by 4 bases and J by 5 bases, and 22 bases separated the two germline ends. This CDR3 reads CASSRRAAGALDEQYF. CDR3 DNA: TGCGCCAGCAGCCGCCGCGCCGCGGGGGCTTTAGACGAGCAGTACTTC.

This sequence joins TRBV7-9 and TRBJ1-2; 7 bases fit TRBD1. The trim removed 5 bases at V and 0 bases at J, leaving 9 bases unmatched. The CDR3 contains 16 residues. Germline-derived CDR1 and CDR2 are SEHNR and FQNEAQ (reference sequence). The CDR3 sequence is CASSVFPGGPNYGYTF. The DNA for the CDR3 is TGTGCCAGCAGCGTTTTTCCAGGGGGGCCTAACTATGGCTACACCTTC.

J is TRBJ1-3 and V is TRBV5-6; 7 bases fit TRBD1. This CDR3 comprises 15 residues. V lost 3 bases, J lost 0 bases, and 3 bases stayed unmatched. Germline CDR1 SGHDT, CDR2 YYEEEE. CDR3: CASSWGQLSGNTIYF. CDR3 nucleotide sequence: TGTGCCAGCAGCTGGGGACAGCTCTCTGGAAACACCATATATTTT.

V gene TRBV19 combines with J gene TRBJ2-1; 10 nucleotides line up with TRBD2. V was clipped by 4 bases and J by 4 bases; unmatched bases: 4. The germline CDR1 and CDR2 sequences are LNHDA and SQIVND (reference sequence). There are 15 residues in the CDR3. CDR3 sequence reads: CASSTLAGAYNEQFF. In nucleotides, the CDR3 is TGTGCCAGTAGTACCCTAGCGGGGGCTTACAATGAGCAGTTCTTC. The variable domain in full, with the rest retrieved from reference TRBV19 and TRBJ2-1, is DGGITQSPKYLFRKEGQNVTLSCEQNLNHDAMYWYRQDPGQGLRLIYYSQIVNDFQKGDIAEGYSVSREKKESFPLTVTSAQKNPTAFYLCASSTLAGAYNEQFFGPGTRLTVL.

This clone appeared once. This chain links TRBV7-8 with TRBJ1-5; D is undetermined. The CDR3 consists of 13 residues. Per the germline V gene, CDR1 is SGHVS and CDR2 is FQNEAQ. V was shortened by 6 bases and J by 0 bases, with 6 bases between the two germline ends. The CDR3 nucleotides are TGTGCCAGCAGTCTCTCTAGCAATCAGCCCCAGCATTTT. Translation: CASSLSSNQPQHF.

The chain has TRBV6-1 and TRBJ2-1; TRBD2 matches at 11 bases. The CDR3 contains 14 residues. With 4 bases clipped from V and 8 bases from J, the junction kept 4 bases outside the gene matches. CDR1 MNHNS and CDR2 SASEGT come from the germline V gene. The CDR3 here is CASSALAGGYEQFF. The CDR3 bases are TGTGCCAGCAGTGCCCTAGCGGGGGGCTATGAGCAGTTCTTC.

The chain links TRBV4-3 to TRBJ2-6; D gene uncertain. V was trimmed by 0 bases and J by 0 bases, leaving 6 bases between them. The length of the CDR3 is 16 residues. Germline V CDR1 and CDR2: LGHNA, YSLEER. The CDR3 region has the DNA TGCGCCAGCAGCCAAGAATCAGGCTCTGGGGCCAACGTCCTGACTTTC. As protein: CASSQESGSGANVLTF.

The V call is TRBV15, the J call TRBJ2-5, with a weak D call TRBD1 (6 bases). The V end was cut by 2 bases, the J end by 7 bases, with 14 bases between. Germline loops: CDR1 LNHNV, CDR2 YYDKDF (reference sequence). The CDR3 spans 14 residues. The CDR3, as DNA: TGTGCCACCAGCAGACCAGGGGCGGACCCGACCCAGTACTTC. The encoded protein is CATSRPGADPTQYF. Together with reference TRBV15 and TRBJ2-5, the CDR3 gives the full variable domain: DAMVIQNPRYQVTQFGKPVTLSCSQTLNHNVMYWYQQKSSQAPKLLFHYYDKDFNNEADTPDNFQSRRPNTSFCFLDIRSPGLGDTAMYLCATSRPGADPTQYFGPGTRLLVL.

The V call is TRBV13, the J call TRBJ2-6, with TRBD1 as a possible D gene (6 bases). V was pared by 0 bases and J by 2 bases, with 8 bases between. CDR1 is PRHDT and CDR2 is FYEKMQ in the germline V gene (reference sequence). The CDR3 length is 16 residues. The DNA of the CDR3 is TGTGCCAGCAGCTTAGGAACAGGGCCTGGGGCCAACGTCCTGACTTTC. Translated: CASSLGTGPGANVLTF.

The CDR3 spells CATTTGGSYGYTF. The CDR3 nucleotides read TGCGCTACCACCACGGGGGGATCCTATGGCTACACCTTC. The chain carries TRBV10-2 and TRBJ1-2, with a weak D call TRBD1 (5 bases). This CDR3 spans 13 amino acids. Germline CDR1 WSHSY, CDR2 SAAADI.

The chain is built from TRBV5-6 and TRBJ2-7; D not certain. CDR1 and CDR2 from the germline V gene are SGHDT and YYEEEE. The CDR3 length is 13 residues. Between the trimmed V and J ends, which lost 0 bases and 2 bases, there was a span of 6 bases. CDR3 bases: TGTGCCAGCAGCTTGGGGCCAGCCTACGAGCAGTACTTC. As protein: CASSLGPAYEQYF.

The chain is built from TRBV6-5 and TRBJ2-2; D is ambiguous. The CDR3 spans 14 residues. CDR1 MNHEY and CDR2 SVGAGI come from the germline V gene. V was shortened by 4 bases and J by 1 base, with 7 bases between the two germline ends. The CDR3 is CASSSLLNTGELFF. Here the CDR3 DNA reads TGTGCCAGCAGTTCTTTGTTGAACACCGGGGAGCTGTTTTTT.

This clone was picked up a small number of times. The chain couples TRBV4-2 to TRBJ2-1; 7 bases agree with TRBD1. Germline CDR1 is LGHNA and CDR2 is YNFKEQ. V was clipped by 0 bases and J by 0 bases; unmatched bases: 2. The CDR3 length is 16 residues. The CDR3 loop reads CASSQDAGGSYNEQFF. The DNA for the CDR3 is TGTGCCAGCAGCCAAGATGCAGGGGGCTCCTACAATGAGCAGTTCTTC.

The gene calls are TRBV29-1 and TRBJ2-1, with 13 bases aligning to TRBD2. Germline CDR1 reads SQVTM; CDR2 reads ANQGSEA. CDR3 length: 14 amino acids. The ends lost 5 bases at V and 10 bases at J; junction bases unmatched: 8. The DNA for the CDR3 is TGCAGCGTTATGAGACTAGCGGGGGGTCGAGAGCAGTTCTTC. Residues: CSVMRLAGGREQFF.

This clone showed up just once. The genes are TRBV7-6 and TRBJ1-5; a possible D gene is TRBD1 (6 bases). There are 15 residues in the CDR3. The germline gives CDR1 SGHVS, CDR2 FNYEAQ. Trimming cost V 5 bases and J 0 bases, with 11 bases left between them. In nucleotides, the CDR3 is TGTGCCAGCAGCCAAACAGGGTTTAGCAATCAGCCCCAGCATTTT. It yields the protein CASSQTGFSNQPQHF.

This chain joins TRBV6-6 and TRBJ2-1, with TRBD1 matching over 10 bases. Germline loops: CDR1 MNHNY, CDR2 SVGAGI (reference sequence). The CDR3 spans 15 residues. Trimming cost V 8 bases and J 2 bases; bases outside gene matches: 6. The CDR3 region has the DNA TGTGCCAGCCGAGGCGGGACAGGGGCCTACAATGAGCAGTTCTTC. It translates to CASRGGTGAYNEQFF.

This sequence joins TRBV6-5 and TRBJ1-1, with D hard to call. This CDR3 is built from 14 residues. The V end was cut by 5 bases, the J end by 0 bases, with 10 bases between. CDR1 and CDR2 from the germline V gene are MNHEY and SVGAGI. Here the CDR3 reads CASSEVPVNTEAFF. The CDR3 DNA follows: TGTGCCAGCAGTGAAGTCCCAGTGAACACTGAAGCTTTCTTT.

The chain recombines TRBV29-1 with TRBJ1-2, with a tentative D call TRBD1 (6 bases). This CDR3 has 13 amino acids. Germline lookup yields CDR1 SQVTM and CDR2 ANQGSEA. The ends were cut back, 5 bases at V and 8 bases at J, with 18 bases in the middle. This CDR3 reads CSVLGQSTRGYTF. CDR3 sequence (DNA): TGCAGCGTTTTAGGACAGTCAACTCGGGGCTACACCTTC.

CDR3 residues: CASSSGTSGADTQYF. CDR3 nucleotides: TGTGCCAGCAGCTCCGGGACTAGCGGGGCAGATACGCAGTATTTT. The chain carries TRBV5-4 and TRBJ2-3, with 13 bases lining up with TRBD2. The CDR3 is 15 amino acids. Germline V gives CDR1 SGHNT, CDR2 YYREEE (reference sequence). The junction had 2 bases not matched to a gene; V was cut back by 3 bases and J by 4 bases.

J is TRBJ1-1 and V is TRBV13; D unclear. V lost 5 bases and J lost 2, with 6 bases in between. The CDR3 consists of 12 residues. Germline V gene lookup returns CDR1 PRHDT and CDR2 FYEKMQ (reference sequence). The CDR3 is CASSLLNTEAFF. The CDR3 bases are TGTGCCAGCAGCCTCCTTAACACTGAAGCTTTCTTT.

This clone was counted a few times. V is TRBV7-9 and J is TRBJ1-4; D possibly corresponds to TRBD1 (6 bases). There are 15 residues in the CDR3. CDR1 is SEHNR and CDR2 is FQNEAQ in the germline V gene (reference sequence). Trimming shortened V by 7 bases and J by 8 bases, and 20 bases separated the two germline ends. The chain's CDR3 is CASTITGNWREKLFF. CDR3 nucleotides: TGTGCCAGCACCATAACAGGGAATTGGCGAGAAAAACTGTTTTTT.

The chain carries TRBV6-5 and TRBJ1-5; 7 nucleotides line up with TRBD1. This CDR3 comprises 15 residues. V shed 5 bases and J 0 bases; nucleotides not matched to a gene: 4. The germline gives CDR1 MNHEY, CDR2 SVGAGI. In DNA, the CDR3 is TGTGCCAGCAGTCAGACAGGGACTAGCAATCAGCCCCAGCATTTT. Protein product: CASSQTGTSNQPQHF.